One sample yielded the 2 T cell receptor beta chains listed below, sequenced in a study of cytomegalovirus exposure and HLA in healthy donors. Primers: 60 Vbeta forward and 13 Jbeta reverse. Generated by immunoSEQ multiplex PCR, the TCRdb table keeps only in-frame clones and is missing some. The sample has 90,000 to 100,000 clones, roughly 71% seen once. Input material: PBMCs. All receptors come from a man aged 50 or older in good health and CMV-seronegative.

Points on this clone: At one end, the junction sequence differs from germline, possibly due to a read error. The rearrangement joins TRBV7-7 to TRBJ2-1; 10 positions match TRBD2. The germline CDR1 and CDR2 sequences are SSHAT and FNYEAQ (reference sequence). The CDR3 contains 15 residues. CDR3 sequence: CASSPWTSGYNEQFF. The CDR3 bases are TGTGCTAGCAGCCCTTGGACTAGCGGTTACAATGAGCAGTTCTTC. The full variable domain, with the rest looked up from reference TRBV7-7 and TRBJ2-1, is GAGVSQSPRYKVTKRGQDVTLRCDPISSHATLYWYQQALGQGPEFLTYFNYEAQPDKSGLPSDRFSAERPEGSISTLTIQRTEQRDSAMYRCASSPWTSGYNEQFFGPGTRLTVL.

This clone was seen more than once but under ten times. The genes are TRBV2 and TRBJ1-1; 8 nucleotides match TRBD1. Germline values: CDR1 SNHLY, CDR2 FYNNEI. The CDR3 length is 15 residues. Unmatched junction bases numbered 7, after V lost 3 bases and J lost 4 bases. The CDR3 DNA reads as TGTGCCAGCAGTGACAGGGGGCTTGGGCGCACTGAAGCTTTCTTT. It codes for CASSDRGLGRTEAFF.